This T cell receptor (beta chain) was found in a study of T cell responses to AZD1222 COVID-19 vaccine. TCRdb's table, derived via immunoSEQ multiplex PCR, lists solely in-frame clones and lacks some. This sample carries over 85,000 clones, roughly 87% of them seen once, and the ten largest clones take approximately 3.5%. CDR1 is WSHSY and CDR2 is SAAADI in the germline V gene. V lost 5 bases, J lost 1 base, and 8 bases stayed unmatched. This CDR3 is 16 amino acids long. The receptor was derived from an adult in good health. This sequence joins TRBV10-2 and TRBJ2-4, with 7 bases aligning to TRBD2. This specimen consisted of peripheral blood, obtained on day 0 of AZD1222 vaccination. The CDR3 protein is CASSWGGLDAKNIQYF. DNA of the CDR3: TGCGCCAGCAGTTGGGGGGGACTGGACGCCAAAAACATTCAGTACTTC.